The 15 T cell receptor beta chains presented below share a single source sample, sequenced in a study of CD8 T cells in Susac syndrome. RNA amounts of roughly 0.45 to 1 ug underwent reverse transcription with random hexamers. From the immunoSEQ multiplex PCR reads, TCRdb called clonotypes with MiXCR, one entry per CDR3 protein. The table includes about 240,000 distinct CDR3 sequences, almost 97% detected once. What was sequenced was CD4+ T cells from PBMCs. All receptors come from a human donor with Susac syndrome.

A single count supports this clonotype. The CDR3 loop reads CASSPSSGTREQYF. CDR3 sequence (DNA): TGTGCCAGCAGTCCCTCTAGCGGGACGAGGGAGCAGTACTTC. The gene calls are TRBV3-1 and TRBJ2-7, with 9 bases matching TRBD2. Germline CDR1 LGHDT, CDR2 YNNKEL (reference sequence). V dropped 6 bases and J dropped 7; count of bases not matched to a gene: 10. The CDR3 consists of 14 residues.

This chain links TRBV20-1 with TRBJ1-5; D is unclear. Germline V gene data show CDR1 as DFQATT and CDR2 as SNEGSKA (reference sequence). This CDR3 contains 15 residues. Trimming cost V 0 bases and J 0 bases, with 9 bases left between them. The CDR3 region is CSARDRPGSNQPQHF. CDR3 bases: TGCAGTGCTAGAGATCGGCCGGGTAGCAATCAGCCCCAGCATTTT.

The V gene is TRBV15, the J gene TRBJ1-1; D call uncertain. Trimming cost V 1 base and J 4 bases, with 10 bases left between them. Germline lookup yields CDR1 LNHNV and CDR2 YYDKDF (reference sequence). The CDR3 is made up of 14 amino acids. The CDR3 coding sequence is TGTGCCACCAGCAGAGCTAAGGGAATCACTGAAGCTTTCTTT. It encodes CATSRAKGITEAFF. The variable domain in full, completed from reference TRBV15 and TRBJ1-1, reads DAMVIQNPRYQVTQFGKPVTLSCSQTLNHNVMYWYQQKSSQAPKLLFHYYDKDFNNEADTPDNFQSRRPNTSFCFLDIRSPGLGDTAMYLCATSRAKGITEAFFGQGTRLTVV.

The J gene is TRBJ2-7, the V gene TRBV27; D remains ambiguous. This CDR3 is built from 10 residues. The ends were cut back, 5 bases at V and 2 bases at J, with 1 base in the middle. Germline V gives CDR1 MNHEY, CDR2 SMNVEV (reference sequence). The CDR3 region is CASSTYEQYF. The CDR3 nucleotides are TGTGCCAGCAGTACCTACGAGCAGTACTTC.

This sequence joins TRBV3-1 and TRBJ2-1, with 10 bases lining up with TRBD2. Germline assignment: CDR1 LGHDT and CDR2 YNNKEL (reference sequence). This CDR3 comprises 16 residues. Losses at the gene ends were 0 bases for V and 7 bases for J; bases not matched to a gene: 6. The CDR3 DNA reads as TGTGCCAGCAGCCAAGAATCGACTAGCGGGCTTAATGAGCAGTTCTTC. It encodes CASSQESTSGLNEQFF.

The chain uses TRBV30 and TRBJ1-5, with D possibly TRBD1 on 6 matching bases. The CDR3 has 13 amino acids. Germline assignment: CDR1 GTSNPN and CDR2 SVGIG (reference sequence). V lost 1 base to trimming and J lost 6 bases, with 10 bases between them. The CDR3 DNA follows: TGTGCCTGGAGTGGGACGGACAGTCAGCCCCAGCATTTT. It specifies CAWSGTDSQPQHF.

The V and J genes are TRBV4-1 and TRBJ1-5; D is uncertain. Trimming left V 0 bases short and J 7 bases short, with 13 bases between. CDR1 is MGHRA, CDR2 YSYEKL, per germline. This CDR3 contains 15 residues. The CDR3: CASSQDFVSRQPQHF. The CDR3 coding sequence is TGCGCCAGCAGCCAAGATTTCGTATCAAGGCAGCCCCAGCATTTT.

This sequence joins TRBV20-1 and TRBJ2-5; 10 nucleotides align to TRBD2. Looked up from germline, CDR1 is DFQATT and CDR2 is SNEGSKA (reference sequence). The J segment lost 3 bases and the V segment lost 6 bases, leaving 13 bases of the junction unmatched. This CDR3 comprises 16 residues. The CDR3 coding sequence is TGCAGTGCCGAGATGTTTAGCGGGGGGCCCAAAGAGACCCAGTACTTC. Its translation: CSAEMFSGGPKETQYF.

The rearrangement uses TRBV5-6 and TRBJ2-7; D is unresolved. Per germline, CDR1 SGHDT and CDR2 YYEEEE. The CDR3 totals 16 residues. Deletions cut 2 bases from V and 0 bases from J, with 15 bases between. The CDR3 sequence: CASSFGTGGVSYEQYF. The DNA of the CDR3 is TGTGCCAGCAGCTTCGGCACCGGCGGTGTCTCCTACGAGCAGTACTTC. Combining the CDR3 with reference TRBV5-6 and TRBJ2-7 gives the whole variable domain DAGVTQSPTHLIKTRGQQVTLRCSPKSGHDTVSWYQQALGQGPQFIFQYYEEEERQRGNFPDRFSGHQFPNYSSELNVNALLLGDSALYLCASSFGTGGVSYEQYFGPGTRLTVT.

The V call is TRBV5-1, the J call TRBJ2-7; 7 nucleotides align to TRBD2. There are 13 residues in the CDR3. J gave up 3 bases and V 2 bases, and 2 bases lay outside the gene matches. Germline-derived CDR1 and CDR2 are SGHRS and YFSETQ. The CDR3 DNA reads TGCGCCAGCAGCTTTGGGACTAACTACGAGCAGTACTTC. This encodes CASSFGTNYEQYF.

The rearrangement links TRBV27 to TRBJ2-5; TRBD1 agrees at 7 bases. In germline, CDR1 is MNHEY, CDR2 SMNVEV (reference sequence). The V segment lost 6 bases and the J segment 7 bases; nucleotides outside the gene matches: 8. The CDR3 totals 13 residues. The CDR3 loop is CASSEDRPGTQYF. The CDR3, as DNA: TGTGCCAGCAGCGAGGACAGGCCCGGGACCCAGTACTTC.

The chain recombines TRBV4-1 with TRBJ1-4; the match to TRBD1 covers 9 bases. Germline CDR1 is MGHRA and CDR2 is YSYEKL. V was pared by 7 bases and J by 5 bases, with 8 bases of the junction left unmatched. The CDR3 has 15 residues. The CDR3: CASTSTGGENEKLFF. The CDR3 coding sequence is TGCGCCAGCACCAGCACAGGGGGCGAGAATGAAAAACTGTTTTTT.

The chain employs TRBV28 and TRBJ2-2; D might be TRBD1 or TRBD2, each matching 5 bases. Trimming left V 9 bases short and J 5 bases short, with 22 bases between. The germline CDR1 and CDR2 sequences are MDHEN and SYDVKM. This CDR3 has 16 residues. CDR3 region: CASLPPRGRGTGELFF. Here the CDR3 DNA reads TGTGCCAGTCTCCCCCCCCGGGGCAGAGGTACCGGGGAGCTGTTTTTT.

This clonotype was counted between two and nine times. This chain connects TRBV20-1 to TRBJ2-7, with D possibly TRBD2 on 6 matching bases. CDR3 length: 11 residues. Germline V gene sequence: CDR1 DFQATT, CDR2 SNEGSKA (reference sequence). Trimming left V 5 bases short and J 3 bases short, with 8 bases between. CDR3 nucleotides: TGCAGTGCTCCGGACTACTACGAGCAGTACTTC. Encoded protein: CSAPDYYEQYF.

The rearrangement joins TRBV5-5 to TRBJ1-5; D possibly corresponds to TRBD1 (6 bases). Trimming shortened V by 3 bases and J by 1 base, and 17 bases separated the two germline ends. Germline CDR1 SGHKS, CDR2 YYEKEE (reference sequence). The CDR3 length is 17 residues. The CDR3 protein is CASSSETGFPSNQPQHF. DNA for the CDR3: TGTGCCAGCAGCTCGGAGACAGGATTCCCGAGCAATCAGCCCCAGCATTTT.